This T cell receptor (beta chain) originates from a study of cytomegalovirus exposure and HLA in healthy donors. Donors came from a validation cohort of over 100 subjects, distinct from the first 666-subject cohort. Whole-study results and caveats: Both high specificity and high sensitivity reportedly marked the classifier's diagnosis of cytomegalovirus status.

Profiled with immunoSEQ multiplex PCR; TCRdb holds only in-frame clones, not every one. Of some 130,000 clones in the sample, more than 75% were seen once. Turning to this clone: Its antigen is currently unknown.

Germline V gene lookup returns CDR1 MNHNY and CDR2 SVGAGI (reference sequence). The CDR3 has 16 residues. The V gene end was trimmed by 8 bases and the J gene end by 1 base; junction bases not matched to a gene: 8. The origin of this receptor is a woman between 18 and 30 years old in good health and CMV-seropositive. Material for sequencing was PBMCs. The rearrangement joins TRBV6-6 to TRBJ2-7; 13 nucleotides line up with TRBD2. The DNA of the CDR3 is TGTGCCAGCGAGAGGACTAGCGGGAGTAAATCCTACGAGCAGTACTTC. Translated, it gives CASERTSGSKSYEQYF.